A selection of T cell receptor beta chains follows, all from one sample in a study of blood T cell repertoires in COVID-19. Using immunoSEQ multiplex PCR, the repertoire was profiled, and TCRdb retains in-frame clones only, with some absent. Seen here are some 350,000 clones, 70% to 90% observed once, and the top ten hold 3%. The specimen sequenced was peripheral blood. Receptors were obtained from a human donor in a cohort sampled during active COVID-19. The CDR3 runs from the conserved cysteine through the conserved F or W. D genes are given only for firm matches. Clone size is shown for a subset of rows, as once, few, many or a class of expanded clone.

j_call	clone_size	v_call	d_call	cdr3_aa	cdr3_nt
TRBJ1-4	few	TRBV18	-	CASSLHRVATNEKLFF	TGTGCCAGCTCACTACACAGGGTGGCAACTAATGAAAAACTGTTTTTT
TRBJ1-1	-	TRBV25-1	-	CASSASVGADTEAFF	TGTGCCAGCAGTGCCTCGGTGGGTGCGGACACTGAAGCTTTCTTT
TRBJ1-4	-	TRBV20-1	-	CSASGDNGEKLFF	TGCAGTGCTAGTGGGGACAACGGTGAAAAACTGTTTTTT
TRBJ1-1	-	TRBV25-1	-	CASSDRGEGEAFF	TGTGCCAGCAGTGATAGGGGGGAGGGTGAAGCTTTCTTT
TRBJ2-2	-	TRBV5-4	-	CASSLGLATNTGELFF	TGTGCCAGCAGCTTGGGGCTAGCTACGAACACCGGGGAGCTGTTTTTT
TRBJ2-5	-	TRBV29-1	TRBD2	CSVEGKQRERSETQYF	TGCAGCGTTGAAGGGAAGCAGCGGGAGAGGTCCGAGACCCAGTACTTC
TRBJ2-2	-	TRBV5-5	TRBD2	CASSWGLAGGYRTGELFF	TGTGCCAGCAGCTGGGGACTAGCGGGGGGTTACCGCACCGGGGAGCTGTTTTTT
TRBJ2-5	-	TRBV4-1	TRBD2	CASRGMSGGEETQYF	TGCGCCAGCAGGGGGATGAGCGGGGGGGAAGAGACCCAGTACTTC
TRBJ2-3	-	TRBV5-1	-	CASSFLKEGSTDTQYF	TGCGCCAGCAGCTTTTTAAAGGAGGGAAGCACAGATACGCAGTATTTT
TRBJ2-1	-	TRBV15	-	CATSRNRVYYNEQFF	TGTGCCACCAGCAGAAACAGGGTTTACTACAATGAGCAGTTCTTC
TRBJ2-7	-	TRBV11-2	-	CASSPEVGMSYEQYF	TGTGCCAGCAGCCCAGAGGTGGGTATGTCCTACGAGCAGTACTTC
TRBJ2-1	-	TRBV6-4	TRBD2	CASSDSRGGDNEQFF	TGTGCCAGCAGTGACTCACGCGGGGGGGACAATGAGCAGTTCTTC
TRBJ2-1	-	TRBV25-1	-	CASSGRSRFHNEQFF	TGTGCCAGCAGTGGCAGATCCAGGTTCCACAATGAGCAGTTCTTC
TRBJ1-4	once	TRBV25-1	TRBD1	CASSVLQGATEKLFF	TGTGCCAGCAGTGTACTACAGGGGGCAACTGAAAAACTGTTTTTT
TRBJ2-5	-	TRBV3-1/TRBV3-2	TRBD2	CASSLLAGGRETQYF	TGTGCCAGCAGCTTACTAGCGGGGGGCCGCGAGACCCAGTACTTC
TRBJ2-1	few	TRBV2	TRBD2	CASRDQRGLAGVGNEQFF	TGTGCCAGCAGGGACCAAAGGGGGCTAGCGGGAGTGGGTAATGAGCAGTTCTTC
TRBJ2-1	-	TRBV7-2	-	CASSLVGPTANEQFF	TGTGCCAGCAGCTTAGTGGGCCCAACTGCCAATGAGCAGTTCTTC
TRBJ2-3	-	TRBV6-1	TRBD2	CASSPGTRRDTQYF	TGTGCCAGCAGTCCCGGGACTAGAAGGGATACGCAGTATTTT
TRBJ1-1	-	TRBV25-1	-	CASRTTGPLFF	TGTGCCAGCAGGACGACAGGACCACTGTTCTTT
TRBJ2-1	-	TRBV3-1/TRBV3-2	-	CASSQASYNEQFF	TGTGCCAGCAGCCAAGCCTCGTACAATGAGCAGTTCTTC
TRBJ2-1	once	TRBV11-3	TRBD1	CASSKAGTVYNEQFF	TGTGCCAGCAGCAAAGCCGGGACAGTCTACAATGAGCAGTTCTTC
TRBJ1-3	-	TRBV20-1	-	CSASDHRASGNTIYF	TGCAGTGCTAGTGACCACAGAGCCTCTGGAAACACCATATATTTT
TRBJ1-5	-	TRBV5-1	-	CASSLFGGESQPQHF	TGCGCCAGCAGCTTGTTTGGAGGGGAGAGTCAGCCCCAGCATTTT
TRBJ2-7	once	TRBV5-4	TRBD2	CASSSGLATDEQYF	TGTGCCAGCAGTTCCGGACTAGCTACCGACGAGCAGTACTTC
TRBJ2-1	-	TRBV18	TRBD2	CASSLPTSEYNEQFF	TGTGCCAGCTCACTCCCGACTAGCGAATACAATGAGCAGTTCTTC